This TCR beta chain comes out of a study of blood T cell repertoires in COVID-19. Across the whole study: Samples taken during acute and convalescent COVID-19 were collected in the United States, Italy and Spain.

From germline, CDR1 is SNHLY and CDR2 FYNNEI. This CDR3 has 16 residues. The V gene end was trimmed by 6 bases and the J gene end by 2 bases; junction bases not matched to a gene: 7. The participants were between 18 and 89 years old and came from 24 US areas. Cohort allocation depended upon clinical history that participants reported. Study processing details: Reference gene primer amplification gave nucleated cell count estimates. TCRdb's copy holds only in-frame clones and misses some; the assay was immunoSEQ multiplex PCR. V and J calls and clone size are those listed in that table; D and trimming were worked out from the DNA. The table lists about 300,000 clones, nearly 90% of them singletons, with approximately 6% in the top ten.

The source of this sequence is a woman in her 30s who had recovered from COVID-19. The rearrangement uses TRBV2 and TRBJ1-6; TRBD1 aligns across 7 bases. The sample comprised PBMCs or T cells enriched from blood (not recorded which). CDR3 loop: CASREQGFAYNSPLHF. CDR3 bases: TGTGCCAGCAGGGAACAGGGGTTCGCCTATAATTCACCCCTCCACTTT.